This record covers a single TCR beta chain. This sample is drawn from a study of blood T cells in healthy people across ages. Each sample provided at least 5.5 micrograms of extracted total RNA. CDR1 SQVTM and CDR2 ANQGSEA come from the germline V gene. The trim removed 3 bases at V and 8 bases at J, leaving 8 bases unmatched. The CDR3 covers 13 residues. Sample-barcoded 5' priming and a J-beta primer mix drove a second PCR of about 6 to 12 cycles. TCRdb re-called the 5' RACE reads with MiXCR, one entry per CDR3 protein. The table lists 1.5 million to 2 million distinct CDR3 sequences, 30% to 35% of them singletons.

The clonotype was recovered from a woman between 25 and 40 years old in good health. This chain links TRBV29-1 with TRBJ1-2, with 8 bases lining up with TRBD1. The sequenced sample consisted of blood. CDR3 in DNA: TGCAGCGTTGATCAGGGACAGGCGGAAGGCTACACCTTC. It is translated as CSVDQGQAEGYTF.